Sequencing of this T cell receptor (beta chain) was carried out in a study of early T cells in non-severe SARS-CoV-2 infection. Overall study context: Bulk RNA isolated from unsorted whole blood underwent sequencing; chains were not paired.

Points from the study as a whole: Using VDJdb, the matching emphasized anti-spike CD8 responses while missing private and CD4 specificities.

This clonotype turned up a few times. Its antigen is undetermined. Germline CDR1 MNHEY, CDR2 SVGEGT. Between the trimmed V and J ends, which lost 3 bases and 5 bases, there was a span of 7 bases. CDR3 size: 12 residues. Each cDNA molecule carried a unique molecular identifier. TCRdb reanalysed the 5' RACE reads using MiXCR and keeps one entry per CDR3 protein. The profile shows tens of thousands of distinct CDR3 sequences, 10% to 13% of them singletons. This TCR was sampled from an adult who was a healthcare worker with PCR-confirmed SARS-CoV-2 infection or an uninfected control (not recorded which). The sample was whole blood. V gene TRBV6-2 or TRBV6-3 combines with J gene TRBJ2-5; D unclear. CDR3 region: CASSYPLETQYF. DNA of the CDR3: TGTGCCAGCAGTTATCCGCTGGAGACCCAGTACTTC.